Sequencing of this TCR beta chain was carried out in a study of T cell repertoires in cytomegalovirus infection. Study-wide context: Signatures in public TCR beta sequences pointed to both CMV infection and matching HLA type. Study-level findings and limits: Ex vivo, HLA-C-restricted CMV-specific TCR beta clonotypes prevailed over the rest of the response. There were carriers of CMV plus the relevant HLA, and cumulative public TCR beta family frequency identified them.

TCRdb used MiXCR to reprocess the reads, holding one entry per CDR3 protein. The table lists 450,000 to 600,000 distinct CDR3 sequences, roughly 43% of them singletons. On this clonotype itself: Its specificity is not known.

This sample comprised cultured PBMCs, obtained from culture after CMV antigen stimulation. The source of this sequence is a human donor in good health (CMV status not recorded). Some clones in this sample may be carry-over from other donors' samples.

The DNA of the CDR3 is TGTGCCAGCAGTATAAACTGGGACCTTCGTGACCAAGAGACCCAGTACTTC. Translating it yields CASSINWDLRDQETQYF. The genes are TRBV27 and TRBJ2-5; the D gene could be TRBD1 or TRBD2 (5 bases each). Per the germline V gene, CDR1 is MNHEY and CDR2 is SMNVEV (reference sequence). Trimming left V 5 bases short and J 0 bases short, with 19 bases between. The CDR3 consists of 17 residues.